The sequence of this T cell receptor (beta chain) was determined in a study of blood T cell repertoires in COVID-19. Across the whole study: Samples came from the United States, Italy and Spain, spanning acute and convalescent COVID-19.

Per the original methods: By means of reference gene primer amplification, nucleated cell counts were estimated. Sequencing was performed with immunoSEQ multiplex PCR; in TCRdb, only in-frame clones are kept and a portion is missing. The V and J calls and the clone size are those of that table, but D and trimming were determined from the DNA. The sample has hundreds of thousands of clones; roughly 91% are singletons. V was trimmed by 5 bases and J by 4 bases, leaving 11 bases between them. Germline V gene lookup returns CDR1 SGHVS and CDR2 FQNEAQ. The CDR3 is 13 amino acids. Points on this clone: At the DNA level, this CDR3 is encoded by other sequences in the same sample as well.

The sequenced sample was peripheral blood. This receptor was taken from a woman in her forties or fifties with COVID-19, enrolled during active disease. The rearrangement links TRBV7-8 to TRBJ1-2; no firm D call. Written as DNA, the CDR3 is TGTGCCAGCAGCCCTGGAGGGTTCTATGGCTACACCTTC. Protein: CASSPGGFYGYTF.